The 14 T cell receptor beta chains below come from one sample, sequenced in a study of cytomegalovirus exposure and HLA in healthy donors. Primers: 60 Vbeta forward and 13 Jbeta reverse. TCRdb keeps only in-frame clones here, not all; method: immunoSEQ multiplex PCR. The repertoire shows 100,000 to 150,000 clones; the top ten hold around 4%. The sequencing sample was made of PBMCs. The receptors come from a man aged 18 to 35 in good health and CMV-seronegative.

The chain combines TRBV13 with TRBJ2-7, with TRBD2 matching 7 bases. Germline CDR1 reads PRHDT; CDR2 reads FYEKMQ (reference sequence). The length of the CDR3 is 13 residues. The V segment lost 5 bases and the J segment 7 bases; nucleotides outside the gene matches: 8. This CDR3 is CASSTRLAIEQYF. The CDR3 nucleotides are TGTGCCAGCAGCACCCGACTAGCAATTGAGCAGTACTTC.

The CDR3 nucleotides are TGCGCCAGCAGCTTGGTGGGTTTGGGCAGTCGGACAGTGGGCACTGAAGCTTTCTTT. Its protein is CASSLVGLGSRTVGTEAFF. This chain connects TRBV5-1 to TRBJ1-1, with D possibly being TRBD1 (6 bases). The CDR3 consists of 19 residues. The V and J ends lost 0 bases and 4 bases respectively, with 25 bases between them. Germline values: CDR1 SGHRS, CDR2 YFSETQ. The variable domain in full, with the rest retrieved from reference TRBV5-1 and TRBJ1-1, is KAGVTQTPRYLIKTRGQQVTLSCSPISGHRSVSWYQQTPGQGLQFLFEYFSETQRNKGNFPGRFSGRQFSNSRSEMNVSTLELGDSALYLCASSLVGLGSRTVGTEAFFGQGTRLTVV.

The genes are TRBV9 and TRBJ2-7; tentative D call: TRBD2 (5 bases). Germline V gene sequence: CDR1 SGDLS, CDR2 YYNGEE. V lost 3 bases to trimming and J lost 5 bases, with 21 bases between them. The CDR3 runs 16 residues. The CDR3 sequence is CASSATDGELPHEQYF. DNA for the CDR3: TGTGCCAGCAGCGCCACCGACGGGGAACTCCCCCACGAGCAGTACTTC.

This sequence joins TRBV29-1 and TRBJ1-2, with D tentatively TRBD1 (5 bases). Looked up from germline, CDR1 is SQVTM and CDR2 is ANQGSEA. CDR3 length: 14 amino acids. Between the trimmed V and J ends, which lost 1 base and 8 bases, there was a span of 17 bases. Here the CDR3 DNA reads TGCAGCGTTGAAGTTAACTCGCGGAGGGACGGCTACACCTTC. Protein sequence: CSVEVNSRRDGYTF.

The rearrangement joins TRBV7-6 to TRBJ2-5, with 8 positions matching TRBD2. There are 15 residues in the CDR3. Germline assignment: CDR1 SGHVS and CDR2 FNYEAQ. V lost 7 bases to trimming and J lost 5 bases; unmatched junction nucleotides: 12. CDR3 amino acids: CASNPTAGVWETQYF. The CDR3 DNA sequence: TGTGCCAGCAACCCCACAGCGGGAGTATGGGAGACCCAGTACTTC.

The chain couples TRBV5-8 to TRBJ1-1, with D maybe TRBD1 (6 bases). V was trimmed by 4 bases and J by 1 base, leaving 17 bases between them. This CDR3 contains 16 residues. Germline V gene sequence: CDR1 SGHTS, CDR2 YDEGEE. The CDR3 DNA sequence: TGTGCCAGCAGCCAGGGAACGGGACATAGGAACACTGAAGCTTTCTTT. Its translation: CASSQGTGHRNTEAFF.

The V gene is TRBV2, the J gene TRBJ2-2; 8 bases agree with TRBD1. Germline V gene data show CDR1 as SNHLY and CDR2 as FYNNEI. The CDR3 sequence is 16 residues long. Unmatched junction bases numbered 4, after V lost 3 bases and J lost 1 base. CDR3 protein: CASSDWGTGNTGELFF. For the CDR3, the DNA is TGTGCCAGCAGTGACTGGGGGACAGGGAACACCGGGGAGCTGTTTTTT.

The chain combines TRBV6-6 with TRBJ2-1; 12 bases fit TRBD2. The CDR3 covers 15 residues. The ends lost 5 bases at V and 9 bases at J; junction bases unmatched: 8. The germline gives CDR1 MNHNY, CDR2 SVGAGI (reference sequence). Here the CDR3 DNA reads TGTGCCAGCAGTCGGTCGACTAGCGGGGGAGGTGAGCAGTTCTTC. This gives the protein CASSRSTSGGGEQFF.

The V and J genes are TRBV6-6 and TRBJ1-4; D call uncertain. The CDR3 loop spans 14 amino acids. Per germline, CDR1 MNHNY and CDR2 SVGAGI (reference sequence). V dropped 6 bases and J dropped 3 bases, with 11 bases sitting between them. CDR3 DNA sequence: TGTGCCAGCAGCCTCGTGGGAGCTAATGAAAAACTGTTTTTT. Amino acids: CASSLVGANEKLFF.

The chain has TRBV28 and TRBJ2-1, with 13 bases that match TRBD2. The CDR3 spans 16 residues. V lost 5 bases, J lost 7 bases, and 8 bases stayed unmatched. The germline gives CDR1 MDHEN, CDR2 SYDVKM. The CDR3 sequence: CASSPTSGRASNEQFF. The DNA for the CDR3 is TGTGCCAGCAGTCCCACTAGCGGGAGGGCCTCGAATGAGCAGTTCTTC. The full variable domain, with the rest looked up from reference TRBV28 and TRBJ2-1, is DVKVTQSSRYLVKRTGEKVFLECVQDMDHENMFWYRQDPGLGLRLIYFSYDVKMKEKGDIPEGYSVSREKKERFSLILESASTNQTSMYLCASSPTSGRASNEQFFGPGTRLTVL.

The V call is TRBV19, the J call TRBJ2-1; TRBD1 aligns across 8 bases. The CDR3 totals 16 residues. The junction had 7 bases not matched to a gene; V was cut back by 2 bases and J by 4 bases. Germline lookup yields CDR1 LNHDA and CDR2 SQIVND (reference sequence). CDR3 DNA sequence: TGTGCCAGTAGTATAAACGGAGACAGGGGTTACAATGAGCAGTTCTTC. This encodes CASSINGDRGYNEQFF.

The chain employs TRBV5-1 and TRBJ2-7; 9 bases fit TRBD2. The CDR3 sequence is 14 residues long. V trimming: 0 bases; J trimming: 7 bases; junction bases outside the gene matches: 5. Germline V lookup: CDR1 SGHRS, CDR2 YFSETQ. CDR3 in amino acids: CASSLGTSAVEQYF. The CDR3 DNA reads TGCGCCAGCAGCTTGGGGACTAGCGCGGTTGAGCAGTACTTC.

V gene TRBV5-1 combines with J gene TRBJ2-3, with D tentatively TRBD2 (6 bases). Trimming removed 2 bases from V and 0 bases from J, with 10 bases in between. This CDR3 contains 15 residues. The germline V gene has CDR1 SGHRS and CDR2 YFSETQ. In DNA form, the CDR3 reads TGCGCCAGCAGCTTTGGGGGGACTAGCACAGATACGCAGTATTTT. Encoded protein: CASSFGGTSTDTQYF.

The chain has TRBV5-1 and TRBJ2-7, with D perhaps matching TRBD1 (5 bases). In germline, CDR1 is SGHRS, CDR2 YFSETQ. The CDR3 has 15 residues. Trimming left V 2 bases short and J 0 bases short, with 12 bases between. CDR3 protein: CASSFRQGNSYEQYF. The DNA of the CDR3 is TGCGCCAGCAGCTTTCGCCAGGGTAACTCCTACGAGCAGTACTTC.